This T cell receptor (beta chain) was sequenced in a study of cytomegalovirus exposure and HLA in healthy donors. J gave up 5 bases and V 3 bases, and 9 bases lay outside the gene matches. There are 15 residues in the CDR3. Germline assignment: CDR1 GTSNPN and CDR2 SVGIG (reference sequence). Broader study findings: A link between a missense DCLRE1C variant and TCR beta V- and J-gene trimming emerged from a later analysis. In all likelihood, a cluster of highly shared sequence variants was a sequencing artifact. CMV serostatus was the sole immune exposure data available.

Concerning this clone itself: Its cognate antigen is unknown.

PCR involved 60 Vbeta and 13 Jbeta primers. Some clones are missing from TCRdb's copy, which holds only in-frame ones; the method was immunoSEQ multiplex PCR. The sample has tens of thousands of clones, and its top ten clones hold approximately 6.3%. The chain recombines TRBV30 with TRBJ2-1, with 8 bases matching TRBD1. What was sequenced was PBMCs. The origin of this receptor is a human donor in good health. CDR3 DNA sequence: TGTGCCTGGAGCTCGACAGGGGTAAGGGACAATGAGCAGTTCTTC. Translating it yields CAWSSTGVRDNEQFF. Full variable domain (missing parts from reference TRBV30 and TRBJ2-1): SQTIHQWPATLVQPVGSPLSLECTVEGTSNPNLYWYRQAAGRGLQLLFYSVGIGQISSEVPQNLSASRPQDRQFILSSKKLLLSDSGFYLCAWSSTGVRDNEQFFGPGTRLTVL.